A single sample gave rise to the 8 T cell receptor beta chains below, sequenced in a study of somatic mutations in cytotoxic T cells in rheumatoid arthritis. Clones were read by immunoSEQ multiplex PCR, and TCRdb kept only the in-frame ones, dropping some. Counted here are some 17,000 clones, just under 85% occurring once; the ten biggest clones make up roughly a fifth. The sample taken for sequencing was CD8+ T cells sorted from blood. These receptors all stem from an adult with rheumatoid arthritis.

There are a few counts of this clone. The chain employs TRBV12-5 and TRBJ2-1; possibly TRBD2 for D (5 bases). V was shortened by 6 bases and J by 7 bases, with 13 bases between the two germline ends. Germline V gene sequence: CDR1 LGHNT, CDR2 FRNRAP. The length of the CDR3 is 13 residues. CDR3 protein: CASGGPPGNEQFF. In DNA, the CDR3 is TGTGCTAGTGGCGGGCCTCCGGGGAATGAGCAGTTCTTC.

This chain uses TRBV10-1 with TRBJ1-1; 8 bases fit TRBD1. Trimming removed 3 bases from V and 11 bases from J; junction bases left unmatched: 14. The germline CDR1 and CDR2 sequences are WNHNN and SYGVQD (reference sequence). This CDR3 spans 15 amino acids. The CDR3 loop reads CASSDPGQGALEAFF. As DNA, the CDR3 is TGCGCCAGCAGTGACCCGGGTCAGGGGGCCTTGGAGGCTTTCTTT.

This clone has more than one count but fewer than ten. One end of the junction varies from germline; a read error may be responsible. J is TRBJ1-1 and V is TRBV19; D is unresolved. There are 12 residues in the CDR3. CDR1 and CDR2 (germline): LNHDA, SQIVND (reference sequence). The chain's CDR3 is CASSGINTEAFF. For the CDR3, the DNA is TGTGCCAGTTCCGGGATCAACACAGAAGCTTTCTTT.

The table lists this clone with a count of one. The CDR3 protein is CASSSGQATNEKLFF. The CDR3 DNA reads TGCGCCAGCAGCTCCGGTCAAGCAACTAATGAAAAACTGTTTTTT. The chain employs TRBV5-1 and TRBJ1-4; D not certain. V dropped 3 bases and J dropped 0 bases, with 9 bases sitting between them. The CDR3 is 15 residues long. Germline V gene data show CDR1 as SGHRS and CDR2 as YFSETQ.

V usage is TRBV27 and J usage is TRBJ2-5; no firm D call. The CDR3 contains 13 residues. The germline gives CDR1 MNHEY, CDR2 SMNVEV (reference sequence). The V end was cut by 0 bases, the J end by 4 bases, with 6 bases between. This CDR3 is CASSLSGLETQYF. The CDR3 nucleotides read TGTGCCAGCAGTTTATCGGGGTTAGAGACCCAGTACTTC.

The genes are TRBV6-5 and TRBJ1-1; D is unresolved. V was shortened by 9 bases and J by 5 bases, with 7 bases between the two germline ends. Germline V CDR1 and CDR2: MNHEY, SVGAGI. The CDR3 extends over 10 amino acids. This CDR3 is CASIGTEAFF. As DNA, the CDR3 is TGTGCCAGTATAGGGACTGAAGCTTTCTTT.

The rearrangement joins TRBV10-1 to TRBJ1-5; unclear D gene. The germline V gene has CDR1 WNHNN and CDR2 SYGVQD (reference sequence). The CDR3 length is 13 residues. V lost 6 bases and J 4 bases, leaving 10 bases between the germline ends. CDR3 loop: CASSPGPNQPQHF. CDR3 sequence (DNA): TGCGCCAGCAGCCCTGGACCTAATCAGCCCCAGCATTTT.

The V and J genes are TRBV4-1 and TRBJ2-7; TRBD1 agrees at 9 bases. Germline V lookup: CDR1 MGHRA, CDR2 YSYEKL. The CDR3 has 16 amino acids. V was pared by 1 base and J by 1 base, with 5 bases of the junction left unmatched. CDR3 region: CASSQVWTGASYEQYF. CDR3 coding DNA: TGCGCCAGCAGCCAAGTTTGGACAGGGGCTTCCTACGAGCAGTACTTC.